Each of the 4 T cell receptor beta chains below was sequenced from the same sample in a study of blood T cell repertoires in COVID-19. Generated by immunoSEQ multiplex PCR, the TCRdb table keeps only in-frame clones and is missing some. The table includes fewer than 150,000 clones, roughly 90% detected once. The sample was peripheral blood. These receptors were collected from a woman aged 55 to 70 with COVID-19, enrolled during active disease.

This chain uses TRBV3-1 (or the pseudogene TRBV3-2) with TRBJ2-3; TRBD1 is a possible D gene (5 bases). V was trimmed by 0 bases and J by 4 bases, leaving 11 bases between them. This CDR3 is 15 amino acids long. Germline CDR1 reads LGHDT; CDR2 reads YNNKEL (reference sequence). CDR3 sequence reads: CASSQDQGDPDTQYF. CDR3 bases: TGTGCCAGCAGCCAAGATCAGGGCGACCCAGATACGCAGTATTTT.

CDR3 DNA: TGTGCCAGCAGCCAAGGGACAGGGGAAGATCAGCCCCAGCATTTT. Protein product: CASSQGTGEDQPQHF. The rearrangement joins TRBV3-1 (or the pseudogene TRBV3-2) to TRBJ1-5; 9 bases map to TRBD1. With 1 base clipped from V and 5 bases from J, the junction kept 3 bases outside the gene matches. Per germline, CDR1 LGHDT and CDR2 YNNKEL (reference sequence). This CDR3 is built from 15 residues.

The count of this clone is one. The chain recombines TRBV4-3 with TRBJ2-2; no clear D gene. The length of the CDR3 is 15 residues. The germline CDR1 and CDR2 sequences are LGHNA and YSLEER. V lost 1 base to trimming and J lost 1 base, with 7 bases between them. The CDR3 nucleotides are TGCGCCAGCAGCCAAGGGAGAGGGAACACCGGGGAGCTGTTTTTT. Residues: CASSQGRGNTGELFF.

J is TRBJ1-5 and V is TRBV30, with D possibly TRBD1 on 5 matching bases. The germline V gene encodes CDR1 GTSNPN and CDR2 SVGIG (reference sequence). The ends were cut back, 0 bases at V and 6 bases at J, with 9 bases in the middle. CDR3 length: 13 residues. The DNA for the CDR3 is TGTGCCTGGAGTGTTCAGGGCAGTCAGCCCCAGCATTTT. Protein product: CAWSVQGSQPQHF.